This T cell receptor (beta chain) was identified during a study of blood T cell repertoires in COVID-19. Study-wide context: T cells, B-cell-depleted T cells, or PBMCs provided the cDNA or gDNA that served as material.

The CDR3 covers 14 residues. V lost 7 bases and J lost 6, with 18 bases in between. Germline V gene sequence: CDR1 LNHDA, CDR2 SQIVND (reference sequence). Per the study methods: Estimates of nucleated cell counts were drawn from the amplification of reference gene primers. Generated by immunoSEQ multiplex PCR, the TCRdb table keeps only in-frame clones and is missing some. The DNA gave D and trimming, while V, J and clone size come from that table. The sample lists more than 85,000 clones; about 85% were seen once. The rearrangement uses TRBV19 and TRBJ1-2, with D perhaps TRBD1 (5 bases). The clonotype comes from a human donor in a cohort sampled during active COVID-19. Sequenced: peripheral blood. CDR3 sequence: CASTRGGVRDGYTF. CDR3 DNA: TGTGCCAGTACGAGGGGAGGGGTAAGGGATGGCTACACCTTC.